Included here is one T cell receptor (beta chain) sequence, with context. From blood CD8+ and CD4+ T cells, the TCR beta chain was sequenced. TEMRA cells were enriched by FACS, and CD4+ and CD8+ T cells were negatively isolated. Germline V gives CDR1 MDHEN, CDR2 SYDVKM. This CDR3 has 12 residues. Trimming pared 3 bases from V and 6 bases from J, leaving 8 bases between. The data originate from a study of CD8 T cells in Susac syndrome. cDNA came from approximately 0.5 to 1 ug RNA primed by random hexamers. MiXCR, run by TCRdb on the immunoSEQ multiplex PCR reads, gives a single entry per CDR3 protein. The sample has 330,000 or so distinct CDR3 sequences; around 89% are singletons.

The TCR was taken from a human donor with multiple sclerosis. Sequencing was performed on CD8+ T cells from PBMCs. The chain employs TRBV28 and TRBJ1-1, with D tentatively TRBD1 (5 bases). CDR3 sequence (DNA): TGTGCCAGCAGTTTCAGGGTTGCTGAAGCTTTCTTT. Translated: CASSFRVAEAFF.